These 14 T cell receptor beta chains were sequenced from one sample in a study of identical twins. TCRdb fed the 5' RACE reads into MiXCR, producing one record per CDR3 protein. The sample records fewer than 500,000 distinct CDR3 sequences, roughly an eighth being singletons. These data are also associated with another study on yellow fever vaccine responses in identical twins.

Sample: CD4+ T cells sorted from blood. The receptors originated from a woman younger than 35 in good health.

The chain is built from TRBV5-6 and TRBJ2-2; D may be TRBD2 (6 bases). CDR1 and CDR2 from the germline V gene are SGHDT and YYEEEE. Trimming took 4 bases from V and 2 from J, leaving 21 bases between them. This CDR3 is 18 amino acids long. For the CDR3, the DNA is TGTGCCAGCAGCCCACCGAGAGGGAGGAAATTTAACACCGGGGAGCTGTTTTTT. This encodes CASSPPRGRKFNTGELFF.

In its sample, this clonotype was seen many times. The gene calls are TRBV6-1 and TRBJ2-4; D perhaps matches TRBD1 (6 bases). This CDR3 has 16 residues. Germline V gene data show CDR1 as MNHNS and CDR2 as SASEGT. Trimming pared 7 bases from V and 3 bases from J, leaving 19 bases between. DNA of the CDR3: TGTGCCAGCACCACGAGAACAGGGACGGACAAAAACATTCAGTACTTC. This translates into CASTTRTGTDKNIQYF.

This clonotype was picked up a small number of times. The chain has TRBV4-2 and TRBJ2-7, with 7 bases identical to TRBD1. From germline, CDR1 is LGHNA and CDR2 YNFKEQ. This CDR3 is built from 17 residues. V was pared by 0 bases and J by 2 bases, with 10 bases of the junction left unmatched. In nucleotides, the CDR3 is TGTGCCAGCAGCCAAGAATCTTTGCGGACAGGAGCCTACGAGCAGTACTTC. Protein sequence: CASSQESLRTGAYEQYF.

V gene TRBV29-1 combines with J gene TRBJ2-3, with D tentatively TRBD1 (6 bases). Germline values: CDR1 SQVTM, CDR2 ANQGSEA. V dropped 7 bases and J dropped 0 bases, with 11 bases sitting between them. This CDR3 is 13 amino acids long. The CDR3 DNA reads TGCAGCGCTGGGACATCTAGCACAGATACGCAGTATTTT. As protein: CSAGTSSTDTQYF.

This clonotype was counted between two and nine times. As DNA, the CDR3 is TGTGCCACCAGGACTAGCGGCACCGGGGAGCTGTTTTTT. This translates into CATRTSGTGELFF. The chain links TRBV6-1 to TRBJ2-2; 10 bases are a match to TRBD2. Germline V gene lookup returns CDR1 MNHNS and CDR2 SASEGT. The CDR3 runs 13 residues. Unmatched junction bases numbered 3, after V lost 10 bases and J lost 4 bases.

This clonotype was picked up many times. The CDR3 loop is CASSSTSGKNYNEQFF. CDR3 coding DNA: TGTGCCAGCAGTTCGACTAGCGGGAAAAACTACAATGAGCAGTTCTTC. The chain couples TRBV12-3 or TRBV12-4 to TRBJ2-1; 11 bases fit TRBD2. V lost 4 bases, J lost 3 bases, and 5 bases stayed unmatched. This CDR3 is built from 16 residues.

This clonotype was recorded a few times. The chain recombines TRBV6-1 with TRBJ1-1, with D possibly being TRBD1 (5 bases). The CDR3 is 14 amino acids. CDR1 and CDR2 (germline): MNHNS, SASEGT. The V end was cut by 6 bases, the J end by 0 bases, with 11 bases between. In DNA form, the CDR3 reads TGTGCCAGCAGGACGACAGCATTGAACACTGAAGCTTTCTTT. Its translation is CASRTTALNTEAFF.

This clonotype has a handful of counts. The J gene is TRBJ1-5, the V gene TRBV6-2 or TRBV6-3, with 10 bases identical to TRBD1. In germline, CDR1 is MNHEY, CDR2 SVGEGT. The CDR3 sequence is 15 residues long. Trimming removed 7 bases from V and 2 bases from J; junction bases left unmatched: 5. CDR3 nucleotides: TGTGCCAGCAAGACAGGGGGCGAAGGCAATCAGCCCCAGCATTTT. Residues: CASKTGGEGNQPQHF.

This clonotype was counted only a few times. This rearrangement joins TRBV28 to TRBJ1-2, with D tentatively TRBD1 (6 bases). This CDR3 has 14 residues. The germline V gene encodes CDR1 MDHEN and CDR2 SYDVKM. The V end lost 7 bases, the J end lost 0 bases, and 12 bases lay between the germline ends. Here the CDR3 reads CASNRQATNYGYTF. CDR3 bases: TGTGCCAGCAACCGACAGGCAACTAACTATGGCTACACCTTC.

Ten or more counts support this clonotype. The genes are TRBV3-1 and TRBJ1-5; TRBD1 might be the D (5 bases). CDR1 and CDR2 from the germline V gene are LGHDT and YNNKEL (reference sequence). The CDR3 totals 15 residues. V was trimmed by 0 bases and J by 4 bases, leaving 10 bases between them. CDR3 nucleotide sequence: TGTGCCAGCAGCCAAGATATGGGGGGTAATCAGCCCCAGCATTTT. Amino acids: CASSQDMGGNQPQHF.

The chain is built from TRBV4-2 and TRBJ2-3; 12 positions match TRBD2. The V segment lost 4 bases and the J segment 2 bases; nucleotides outside the gene matches: 16. The CDR3 consists of 20 residues. The germline V gene has CDR1 LGHNA and CDR2 YNFKEQ. The CDR3 bases are TGTGCCAGCAGCCTTAGCGCGGGAACGGCTAGCGGGGGGGCCACAGATACGCAGTATTTT. It codes for CASSLSAGTASGGATDTQYF.

The table lists this clonotype with a few counts. The chain employs TRBV9 and TRBJ2-1; D may be TRBD2 (6 bases). This CDR3 has 15 residues. CDR1 SGDLS and CDR2 YYNGEE come from the germline V gene. V lost 0 bases and J lost 8, with 15 bases in between. CDR3 sequence: CASSVGRGSRDEQFF. CDR3 DNA sequence: TGTGCCAGCAGCGTAGGGCGGGGTTCTAGGGATGAGCAGTTCTTC.

The chain carries TRBV2 and TRBJ2-1; 7 bases are shared with TRBD1. The CDR3 extends over 15 amino acids. Trimming took 6 bases from V and 6 from J; bases not matched to a gene: 11. Germline V CDR1 and CDR2: SNHLY, FYNNEI. CDR3 sequence reads: CASSPRQGEGNEQFF. DNA of the CDR3: TGTGCCAGCAGCCCCCGACAGGGTGAGGGCAATGAGCAGTTCTTC.

The table lists this clonotype with many counts. The rearrangement links TRBV20-1 to TRBJ2-3, with TRBD2 matching over 11 bases. J was trimmed by 6 bases and V by 6 bases; bases with no gene match: 8. This CDR3 has 14 amino acids. Germline V gene sequence: CDR1 DFQATT, CDR2 SNEGSKA (reference sequence). CDR3 sequence: CSAELAGGPDTQYF. The CDR3 DNA is TGCAGTGCCGAGTTAGCGGGAGGGCCCGATACGCAGTATTTT.